The 9 T cell receptor beta chains below were found in one sample sequenced in a study of OX40 agonist ivuxolimab in advanced cancers. Library preparation employed the immunoSEQ multiplex PCR assay. Held by TCRdb, this immuneACCESS table contains in-frame sequences only and omits some clones. Under half of the omission traces to an unresolved V gene where checked; the cause of the rest is unknown. This sample comprises about 76,000 clones, 65% to 90% of them detected only once. The ten most abundant clones make up about 0.6% of the sample. This specimen was CD4+ or CD8+ T cells sorted from blood, taken in a trial of the OX40 agonist ivuxolimab. All receptors come from an adult with an advanced solid tumor such as melanoma, head and neck, liver or kidney cancer.

This chain uses TRBV4-3 with TRBJ2-7; 11 bases line up with TRBD2. V trimming: 4 bases; J trimming: 2 bases; junction bases outside the gene matches: 13. The CDR3 has 18 residues. CDR1 is LGHNA and CDR2 is YSLEER in the germline V gene. Written as DNA, the CDR3 is TGCGCCAGCAGCCCCAAGGTTCTAGCGGGGGGCCAGACCTACGAGCAGTACTTC. Translating gives CASSPKVLAGGQTYEQYF.

Remarks on this clone: The same CDR3 also results from other DNA sequences found in this sample. This chain connects TRBV9 to TRBJ2-2, with unresolved D. Germline lookup yields CDR1 SGDLS and CDR2 YYNGEE. CDR3 size: 13 residues. Trimming took 0 bases from V and 4 from J, leaving 4 bases between them. The CDR3 is CASSVGGTGELFF. In nucleotides, the CDR3 is TGTGCCAGCAGCGTAGGAGGCACCGGGGAGCTGTTTTTT.

The chain is built from TRBV4-1 and TRBJ2-1, with a tentative D call TRBD2 (7 bases). V lost 4 bases, J lost 3 bases, and 19 bases lay in between. The CDR3 loop spans 17 amino acids. Per the germline V gene, CDR1 is MGHRA and CDR2 is YSYEKL. The CDR3 DNA is TGCGCCAGCAGCCTCCAACGCCGGGGGGCCCACTACAATGAGCAGTTCTTC. Its protein is CASSLQRRGAHYNEQFF.

J is TRBJ1-1 and V is TRBV5-1, with a possible D match to TRBD1 (5 bases). With 4 bases removed from V and 1 base from J, the gap between germline ends came to 17 bases. The CDR3 has 16 residues. CDR1 is SGHRS and CDR2 is YFSETQ in the germline V gene. The CDR3 nucleotides are TGCGCCAGCAGCCTAGACGCAGGGTTCGCGAACACTGAAGCTTTCTTT. Translation gives CASSLDAGFANTEAFF.

The chain has TRBV6-6 and TRBJ1-5; D gene unclear. With 8 bases removed from V and 7 bases from J, the gap between germline ends came to 12 bases. This CDR3 comprises 12 residues. CDR1 is MNHNY, CDR2 SVGAGI, per germline (reference sequence). The CDR3 DNA reads as TGTGCCAGCTACGGGGTAGGCCAGCCCCAGCATTTT. Encoded protein: CASYGVGQPQHF.

DNA of the CDR3: TGTGCCAGCTCACCAAGATTGGTCGGATGGGAACGGGACTATGGCTACACCTTC. This gives the protein CASSPRLVGWERDYGYTF. This chain links TRBV18 with TRBJ1-2; unclear D gene. V was shortened by 2 bases and J by 3 bases, with 22 bases between the two germline ends. Germline V gene sequence: CDR1 KGHSH, CDR2 LQKENI. The CDR3 is 18 amino acids.

The chain couples TRBV7-2 to TRBJ2-7; 10 bases are shared with TRBD2. CDR1 and CDR2 (germline): SGHTA, FQGNSA. J gave up 3 bases and V 5 bases, and 4 bases lay outside the gene matches. The length of the CDR3 is 14 residues. The CDR3 nucleotides read TGTGCCAGCAGCCTCGAGCGGGGGGGCTACGAGCAGTACTTC. Translating gives CASSLERGGYEQYF.

The chain recombines TRBV7-9 with TRBJ2-2; D perhaps matches TRBD1 (5 bases). The germline CDR1 and CDR2 sequences are SEHNR and FQNEAQ (reference sequence). The CDR3 covers 14 residues. V was pared by 2 bases and J by 1 base, with 5 bases between. The CDR3 loop reads CASSLQGNTGELFF. The CDR3 DNA reads TGTGCCAGCAGCTTACAGGGGAACACCGGGGAGCTGTTTTTT.

The V call is TRBV30, the J call TRBJ2-2; 8 bases are shared with TRBD1. Trimming at V came to 8 bases and at J to 6 bases, leaving 11 bases not matched to a gene. Looked up from germline, CDR1 is GTSNPN and CDR2 is SVGIG (reference sequence). The CDR3 loop spans 14 amino acids. CDR3 sequence: CAAPGQGPPGELFF. CDR3 nucleotide sequence: TGTGCCGCCCCCGGACAGGGACCCCCCGGGGAGCTGTTTTTT.